The 27 T cell receptor beta chains reported below all come from one sample, sequenced in a study of T cells after yellow fever vaccination. TCRdb itself ran the 5' RACE reads through MiXCR, one entry per CDR3 protein. The sample carries approximately 580,000 distinct CDR3 sequences, 17% recorded once. The source material was PBMCs, sampled 5 to 6 days after the first yellow fever vaccination. Receptors originate from a young man who received the YFV17D yellow fever vaccine.

The chain links TRBV5-1 to TRBJ1-4, with D unclear. This CDR3 contains 14 residues. Germline CDR1 SGHRS, CDR2 YFSETQ. The ends were cut back, 3 bases at V and 4 bases at J, with 10 bases in the middle. In DNA form, the CDR3 reads TGCGCCAGCAGCTCCCTGGCCGATAATGAAAAACTGTTTTTT. Amino acids: CASSSLADNEKLFF.

The chain carries TRBV6-5 and TRBJ2-7; D uncertain. V was pared by 1 base and J by 2 bases, with 6 bases between. The CDR3 consists of 13 residues. Germline V gene data show CDR1 as MNHEY and CDR2 as SVGAGI. The CDR3: CASSYYPTYEQYF. CDR3 bases: TGTGCCAGCAGTTACTATCCCACCTACGAGCAGTACTTC.

This clonotype came up once. V usage is TRBV4-1 and J usage is TRBJ2-7; weak D call: TRBD2 (6 bases). The length of the CDR3 is 14 residues. Deletions cut 1 base from V and 2 bases from J, with 9 bases between. Germline CDR1 reads MGHRA; CDR2 reads YSYEKL. As DNA, the CDR3 is TGCGCCAGCAGCCAAGCGGAGGGACCCTACGAGCAGTACTTC. Translating it yields CASSQAEGPYEQYF.

This chain joins TRBV6-2 or TRBV6-3 and TRBJ1-6, with D perhaps TRBD1 (5 bases). The germline gives CDR1 MNHEY, CDR2 SVGEGT. This CDR3 contains 16 residues. The V end lost 2 bases, the J end lost 0 bases, and 8 bases lay between the germline ends. The CDR3 protein is CASSYTGRSYNSPLHF. The DNA of the CDR3 is TGTGCCAGCAGTTACACGGGACGCTCCTATAATTCACCCCTCCACTTT.

This clonotype was seen only a few times. V is TRBV29-1 and J is TRBJ2-3; no firm D call. This CDR3 has 13 amino acids. The V gene's germline CDR1 is SQVTM and CDR2 ANQGSEA. The V gene lost 7 bases and the J gene lost 3 bases, with 14 bases spanning the gap. CDR3 DNA: TGCAGCGCCTTGGGCGGACCAACAGATACGCAGTATTTT. The encoded protein is CSALGGPTDTQYF.

The chain recombines TRBV20-1 with TRBJ1-4; tentative D call: TRBD1 (6 bases). This CDR3 is 13 amino acids long. The ends were cut back, 2 bases at V and 2 bases at J, with 6 bases in the middle. In germline, CDR1 is DFQATT, CDR2 SNEGSKA (reference sequence). CDR3 DNA sequence: TGCAGTGCTAGACAGGGGACTAATGAAAAACTGTTTTTT. It yields the protein CSARQGTNEKLFF.

The chain links TRBV11-3 to TRBJ2-2; D is perhaps TRBD1 (6 bases). CDR1 and CDR2 from the germline V gene are SGHNT and YENEEA. The CDR3 has 15 amino acids. V lost 4 bases and J lost 7, with 16 bases in between. The CDR3 coding sequence is TGTGCCAGCAGCTCCCTTAGGGGGAATGGCGGGGAGCTGTTTTTT. Its translation is CASSSLRGNGGELFF.

The CDR3: CASRSGTFTGETQYF. As DNA, the CDR3 is TGTGCCAGCAGGAGCGGGACGTTCACAGGGGAGACCCAGTACTTC. The V and J genes are TRBV6-1 and TRBJ2-5, with a tentative D call TRBD2 (7 bases). Germline V lookup: CDR1 MNHNS, CDR2 SASEGT. V lost 6 bases and J lost 5, with 19 bases in between. The length of the CDR3 is 15 residues.

The chain couples TRBV12-3 or TRBV12-4 to TRBJ1-1, with 7 bases aligning to TRBD1. The CDR3 is 14 amino acids. With V trimmed by 4 bases and J by 3 bases, 5 bases remained unmatched. The CDR3 DNA reads TGTGCCAGCAGTTCTGTGACAGGGCACACTGAAGCTTTCTTT. Translation gives CASSSVTGHTEAFF.

This clonotype was seen a few times. The CDR3 nucleotides read TGTGCCAGCAGTTACGGAATTGAAGCTTTCTTT. It translates to CASSYGIEAFF. The rearrangement uses TRBV6-6 and TRBJ1-1; D gene unclear. The CDR3 is made up of 11 amino acids. Trimming cost V 2 bases and J 7 bases, with 5 bases left between them. Germline V gives CDR1 MNHNY, CDR2 SVGAGI (reference sequence).

The sample holds a few counts of this clonotype. The V and J genes are TRBV20-1 and TRBJ1-1; unclear D gene. CDR1 is DFQATT, CDR2 SNEGSKA, per germline (reference sequence). This CDR3 has 15 residues. V lost 4 bases to trimming and J lost 6 bases, with 21 bases between them. CDR3 residues: CSANRLPQAGPEAFF. The CDR3 nucleotides read TGCAGTGCTAATCGTCTGCCGCAGGCCGGACCTGAAGCTTTCTTT.

The chain carries TRBV5-8 and TRBJ2-3; D not certain. V lost 7 bases and J 0 bases, leaving 21 bases between the germline ends. CDR3 length equals 17 residues. The germline gives CDR1 SGHTS, CDR2 YDEGEE. In DNA, the CDR3 is TGTGCCAGCTGCGAGGACCGGGTTTTCGAGAGCACAGATACGCAGTATTTT. Its protein product is CASCEDRVFESTDTQYF.

The chain combines TRBV5-4 with TRBJ2-2; D may be TRBD1 (6 bases). Trimming took 0 bases from V and 4 from J, leaving 10 bases between them. The CDR3 has 15 amino acids. Germline values: CDR1 SGHNT, CDR2 YYREEE (reference sequence). The CDR3 DNA reads TGTGCCAGCAGCTTGGATACAGGGCCCACCGGGGAGCTGTTTTTT. This encodes CASSLDTGPTGELFF.

A few counts support this clonotype. This chain links TRBV4-2 with TRBJ2-5, with TRBD2 matching 10 bases. V trimming: 1 base; J trimming: 4 bases; junction bases outside the gene matches: 3. Germline V gene lookup returns CDR1 LGHNA and CDR2 YNFKEQ. The CDR3 is made up of 15 amino acids. The CDR3 sequence: CASSQVLAGAETQYF. Here the CDR3 DNA reads TGTGCCAGCAGCCAAGTTCTAGCGGGGGCAGAGACCCAGTACTTC.

The rearrangement links TRBV7-9 to TRBJ2-7, with no clear D. The CDR3 length is 13 residues. CDR1 and CDR2 from the germline V gene are SEHNR and FQNEAQ (reference sequence). The V end lost 4 bases, the J end lost 2 bases, and 9 bases lay between the germline ends. CDR3 protein: CASSSPAAYEQYV. CDR3 sequence (DNA): TGTGCCAGCAGCTCTCCTGCCGCCTACGAGCAGTACGTC.

This clonotype was observed at least ten times. The chain is built from TRBV7-6 and TRBJ1-3; maybe TRBD1 (5 bases). Germline CDR1 SGHVS, CDR2 FNYEAQ. This CDR3 contains 14 residues. Trimming stripped 6 bases from V and 3 bases from J, with 12 bases between. The CDR3 loop is CASRPRDGGNTIYF. The CDR3 region has the DNA TGTGCCAGCAGACCACGGGACGGTGGAAACACCATATATTTT.

V usage is TRBV7-2 and J usage is TRBJ1-6; D unresolved. This CDR3 is 12 amino acids long. Germline V CDR1 and CDR2: SGHTA, FQGNSA. The CDR3 here is CGTAGNNSPLHF. The CDR3 DNA sequence: TGTGGCACTGCGGGAAATAATTCACCCCTCCACTTT. The variable domain in full, completed from reference TRBV7-2 and TRBJ1-6, reads GAGVSQSPSNKVTEKGKDVELRCDPISGHTALYWYRQSLGQGLEFLIYFQGNSAPDKSGLPSDRFSAERTGGSVSTLTIQRTQQEDSAVYLCGTAGNNSPLHFGNGTRLTVT.

This chain links TRBV5-1 with TRBJ2-1, with TRBD1 as a possible D gene (5 bases). The germline V gene has CDR1 SGHRS and CDR2 YFSETQ. The V gene lost 6 bases and the J gene lost 8 bases, with 18 bases spanning the gap. The CDR3 is 14 residues long. This chain's CDR3 is CASKAYIGAYEQFF. The CDR3 DNA follows: TGCGCCAGCAAGGCGTACATTGGGGCGTATGAGCAGTTCTTC.

This clonotype has more than one count but fewer than ten. The chain is built from TRBV5-6 and TRBJ1-1; maybe TRBD1 (5 bases). Germline V lookup: CDR1 SGHDT, CDR2 YYEEEE. The length of the CDR3 is 14 residues. Trimming removed 5 bases from V and 2 bases from J, with 13 bases in between. The CDR3 nucleotides read TGTGCCAGCAGGTCTATGGGGCACAACACTGAAGCTTTCTTT. This codes for CASRSMGHNTEAFF. Full variable domain (outside the CDR3, taken from reference TRBV5-6 and TRBJ1-1): DAGVTQSPTHLIKTRGQQVTLRCSPKSGHDTVSWYQQALGQGPQFIFQYYEEEERQRGNFPDRFSGHQFPNYSSELNVNALLLGDSALYLCASRSMGHNTEAFFGQGTRLTVV.

In this sample, this clonotype turned up a few times. The rearrangement joins TRBV6-2 or TRBV6-3 to TRBJ2-7; possible D gene TRBD1, 7 bases. Germline V gene lookup returns CDR1 MNHEY and CDR2 SVGEGT. V was clipped by 6 bases and J by 0 bases, with 15 bases between them. The CDR3 length is 15 residues. The CDR3 sequence is CASSSIQGGSYEQYV. CDR3 nucleotide sequence: TGTGCCAGCAGCTCGATCCAGGGGGGCTCCTACGAGCAGTACGTC.

This chain links TRBV4-3 with TRBJ1-2, with D uncertain. CDR3 length: 15 amino acids. The germline gives CDR1 LGHNA, CDR2 YSLEER. V lost 0 bases, J lost 8 bases, and 16 bases lay in between. CDR3 sequence (DNA): TGCGCCAGCAGCCAAGACCCGCAATTCTTCTACGGCTACACCTTC. Protein product: CASSQDPQFFYGYTF.

V and J are TRBV12-3 or TRBV12-4 and TRBJ2-5, with TRBD2 matching 7 bases. CDR3 size: 14 residues. J was trimmed by 12 bases and V by 1 base; bases with no gene match: 11. CDR3 nucleotide sequence: TGTGCCAGCAGTTTAGGCGTTGCGGCGGGGAGGGAGTACTTC. Protein: CASSLGVAAGREYF.

This chain connects TRBV4-2 to TRBJ2-1, with D perhaps matching TRBD1 (6 bases). V lost 3 bases, J lost 3 bases, and 12 bases lay in between. CDR3 size: 15 residues. From germline, CDR1 is LGHNA and CDR2 YNFKEQ. CDR3 region: CASSQAADSYNEQFF. Here the CDR3 DNA reads TGTGCCAGCAGCCAGGCAGCGGACAGCTACAATGAGCAGTTCTTC.

This clonotype was seen at least ten times. The genes are TRBV18 and TRBJ2-1, with D unclear. Germline-derived CDR1 and CDR2 are KGHSH and LQKENI. Trimming left V 2 bases short and J 10 bases short, with 12 bases between. This CDR3 has 13 amino acids. This CDR3 reads CASSPSGRGEQFF. The CDR3 nucleotides read TGTGCCAGCTCACCATCCGGAAGAGGCGAGCAGTTCTTC.

Many counts were recorded for this clonotype. The V and J genes are TRBV4-1 and TRBJ1-5; 9 positions match TRBD1. V shed 1 base, J shed 7 bases, and the junction held 11 bases outside the gene matches. Germline V gene sequence: CDR1 MGHRA, CDR2 YSYEKL. The CDR3 is made up of 17 amino acids. In DNA, the CDR3 is TGCGCCAGCAGCCAAGGGGGAACAGGGGGCGCATACCAGCCCCAGCATTTT. Residues: CASSQGGTGGAYQPQHF.

There are a few counts of this clonotype. The V and J genes are TRBV20-1 and TRBJ2-7, with 11 bases matching TRBD1. Per germline, CDR1 DFQATT and CDR2 SNEGSKA (reference sequence). After removal of 8 bases from V and 1 base from J, the junction contained 7 bases not matched to a gene. This CDR3 has 14 amino acids. CDR3: CSSTGTGGSYEQYV. In nucleotides, the CDR3 is TGCAGTTCTACCGGGACAGGGGGTTCCTACGAGCAGTACGTC.

This chain connects TRBV12-3 or TRBV12-4 to TRBJ2-1; TRBD2 matches 12 bases. The CDR3 contains 14 residues. Germline trimming cut 6 bases from V and 8 bases from J; bases unmatched to any gene: 5. The CDR3 nucleotides read TGTGCCAGCAGCGAGACTAGCGGGGGACATGAGCAGTTCTTC. This sequence encodes CASSETSGGHEQFF.